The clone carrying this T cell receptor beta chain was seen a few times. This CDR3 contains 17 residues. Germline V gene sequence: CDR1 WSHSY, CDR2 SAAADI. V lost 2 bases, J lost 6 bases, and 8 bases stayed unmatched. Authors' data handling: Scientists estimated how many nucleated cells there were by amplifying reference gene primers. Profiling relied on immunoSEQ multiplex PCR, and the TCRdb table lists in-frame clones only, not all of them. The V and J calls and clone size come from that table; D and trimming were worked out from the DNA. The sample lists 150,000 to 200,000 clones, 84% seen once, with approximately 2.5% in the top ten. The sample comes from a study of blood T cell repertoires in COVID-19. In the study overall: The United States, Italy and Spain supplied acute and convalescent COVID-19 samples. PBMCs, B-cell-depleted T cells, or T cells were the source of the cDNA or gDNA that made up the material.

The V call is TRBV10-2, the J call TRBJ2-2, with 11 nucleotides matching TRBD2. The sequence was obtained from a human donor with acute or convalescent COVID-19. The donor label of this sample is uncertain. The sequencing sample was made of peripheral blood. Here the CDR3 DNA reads TGCGCCAGCAGTGAGAGAATGGTAGCGGGGGGGCCCGGGGAGCTGTTTTTT. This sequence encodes CASSERMVAGGPGELFF.